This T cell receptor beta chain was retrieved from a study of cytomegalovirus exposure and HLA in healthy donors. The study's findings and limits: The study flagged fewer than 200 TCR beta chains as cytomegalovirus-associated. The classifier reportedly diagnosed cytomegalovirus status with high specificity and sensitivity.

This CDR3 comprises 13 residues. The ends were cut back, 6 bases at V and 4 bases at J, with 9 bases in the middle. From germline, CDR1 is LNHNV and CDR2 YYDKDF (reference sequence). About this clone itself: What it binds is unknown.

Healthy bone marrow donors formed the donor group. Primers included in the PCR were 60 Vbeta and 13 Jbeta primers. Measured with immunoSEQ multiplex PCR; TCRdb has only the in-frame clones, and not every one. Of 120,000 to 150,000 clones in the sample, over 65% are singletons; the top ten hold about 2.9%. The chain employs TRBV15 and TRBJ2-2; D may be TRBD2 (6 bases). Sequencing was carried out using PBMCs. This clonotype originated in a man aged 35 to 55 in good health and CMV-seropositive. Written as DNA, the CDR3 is TGTGCCACCAGTTGGGAGGTCACCGGGGAGCTGTTTTTT. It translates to CATSWEVTGELFF.